These 9 T cell receptor beta chains were all obtained from the same sample, sequenced in a study of human T cells and chemical hapten exposure. Sample time point: patch test 1, 2 weeks after DPC sensitization. Specified treatment: therapeutic diphenylcyclopropenone sensitization with weekly scalp DPC. From the RACE reads, TCRdb called clonotypes with MiXCR, one entry per CDR3 protein. The sample includes approximately 340,000 distinct CDR3 sequences, roughly 6.9% seen only once; the top ten take 7% to 10%. The sequenced sample was whole blood, obtained in connection with sensitization to the hapten diphenylcyclopropenone (DPC). The receptors originated from a woman between 18 and 29 years old with alopecia areata. Some clones in this sample may be carry-over from other donors' samples.

This clonotype was seen a few times. This chain joins TRBV20-1 and TRBJ2-3, with a tentative D call TRBD2 (5 bases). The V end lost 4 bases, the J end lost 2 bases, and 22 bases lay between the germline ends. The CDR3 consists of 17 residues. Germline values: CDR1 DFQATT, CDR2 SNEGSKA (reference sequence). The CDR3 loop reads CSAKQGRSGRYTDTQYF. In DNA form, the CDR3 reads TGCAGTGCTAAACAAGGCCGGAGCGGAAGGTACACAGATACGCAGTATTTT.

This clonotype occurred a few times. The chain is built from TRBV5-5 and TRBJ1-2; a weak D match, TRBD1 (5 bases). From germline, CDR1 is SGHKS and CDR2 YYEKEE (reference sequence). The V gene lost 3 bases and the J gene lost 5 bases, with 11 bases spanning the gap. The CDR3 consists of 13 residues. The DNA of the CDR3 is TGTGCCAGCAGCTCAGGGAAGAGGTATGGCTACACCTTC. The encoded protein is CASSSGKRYGYTF.

This clonotype was recorded many times. The chain combines TRBV7-9 with TRBJ1-5; D not resolved. Trimming shortened V by 5 bases and J by 5 bases, and 13 bases separated the two germline ends. The CDR3 is made up of 14 amino acids. Per the germline V gene, CDR1 is SEHNR and CDR2 is FQNEAQ (reference sequence). For the CDR3, the DNA is TGTGCCAGCAGCATGACTGGGGTAGATCAGCCCCAGCATTTT. This codes for CASSMTGVDQPQHF.

V and J are TRBV6-2 or TRBV6-3 and TRBJ2-3; no clear D. Trimming cost V 2 bases and J 4 bases, with 7 bases left between them. The V gene's germline CDR1 is MNHEY and CDR2 SVGEGT. There are 13 residues in the CDR3. CDR3 nucleotides: TGTGCCAGCAGTTACGTCGCCGCAGATACGCAGTATTTT. Translation gives CASSYVAADTQYF.

The chain combines TRBV12-3 or TRBV12-4 with TRBJ2-1; 8 bases are shared with TRBD2. The CDR3 extends over 15 amino acids. V was clipped by 1 base and J by 3 bases; unmatched bases: 2. The CDR3 loop is CASSLGAGDYNEQFF. The CDR3 bases are TGTGCCAGCAGTTTAGGAGCGGGGGACTACAATGAGCAGTTCTTC.

The chain links TRBV18 to TRBJ1-1; D not resolved. CDR1 KGHSH and CDR2 LQKENI come from the germline V gene. V lost 0 bases to trimming and J lost 2 bases, with 13 bases between them. CDR3 length: 16 residues. CDR3 sequence reads: CASSPPYGRVNTEAFF. For the CDR3, the DNA is TGTGCCAGCTCACCACCCTATGGGCGAGTAAACACTGAAGCTTTCTTT.

This clonotype was counted between two and nine times. The V and J genes are TRBV7-2 and TRBJ2-3; the match to TRBD2 covers 11 bases. Germline V CDR1 and CDR2: SGHTA, FQGNSA. CDR3 size: 17 residues. Losses at the gene ends were 5 bases for V and 4 bases for J; bases not matched to a gene: 11. The CDR3 sequence is CASSRTFSGGAADTQYF. CDR3 sequence (DNA): TGTGCCAGCAGCCGTACCTTTAGCGGGGGGGCTGCAGATACGCAGTATTTT.

The chain uses TRBV2 and TRBJ1-2, with D possibly being TRBD1 (5 bases). Trimming took off 6 bases at V and 2 bases at J, with 13 bases between the two ends. CDR3 size: 14 residues. CDR1 is SNHLY, CDR2 FYNNEI, per germline. CDR3 DNA sequence: TGTGCCAGCAGAGATCGTTCAGGGAACTATGGCTACACCTTC. Translation: CASRDRSGNYGYTF.

This clonotype was seen a handful of times. This rearrangement joins TRBV6-2 or TRBV6-3 to TRBJ1-2; D ambiguous. With 6 bases removed from V and 4 bases from J, the gap between germline ends came to 9 bases. From germline, CDR1 is MNHEY and CDR2 SVGEGT. The CDR3 contains 12 residues. The chain's CDR3 is CASSDGFYGYTF. The CDR3 DNA is TGTGCCAGCAGCGACGGATTCTATGGCTACACCTTC.